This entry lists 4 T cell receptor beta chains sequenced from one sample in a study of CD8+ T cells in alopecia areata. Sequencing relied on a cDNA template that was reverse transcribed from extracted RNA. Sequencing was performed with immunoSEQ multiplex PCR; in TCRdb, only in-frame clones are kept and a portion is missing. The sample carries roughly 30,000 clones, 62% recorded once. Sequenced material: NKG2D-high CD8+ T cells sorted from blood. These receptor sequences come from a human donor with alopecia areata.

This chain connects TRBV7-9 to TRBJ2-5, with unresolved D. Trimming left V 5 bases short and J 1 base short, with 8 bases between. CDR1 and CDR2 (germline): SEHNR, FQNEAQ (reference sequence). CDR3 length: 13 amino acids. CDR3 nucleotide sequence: TGTGCCAGCAGCCCGATGGCCCAAGAGACCCAGTACTTC. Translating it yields CASSPMAQETQYF.

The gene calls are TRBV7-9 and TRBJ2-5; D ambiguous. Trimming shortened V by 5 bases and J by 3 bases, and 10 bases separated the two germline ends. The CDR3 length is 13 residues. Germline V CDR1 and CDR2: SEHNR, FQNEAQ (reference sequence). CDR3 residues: CASSQPSKETQYF. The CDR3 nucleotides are TGTGCCAGCAGCCAGCCGAGTAAAGAGACCCAGTACTTC.

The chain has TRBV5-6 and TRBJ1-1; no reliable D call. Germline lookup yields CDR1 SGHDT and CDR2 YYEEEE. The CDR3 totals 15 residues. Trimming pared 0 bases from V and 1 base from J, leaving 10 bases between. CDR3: CASSLAWRANTEAFF. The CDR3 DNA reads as TGTGCCAGCAGCTTGGCGTGGCGGGCGAACACTGAAGCTTTCTTT.

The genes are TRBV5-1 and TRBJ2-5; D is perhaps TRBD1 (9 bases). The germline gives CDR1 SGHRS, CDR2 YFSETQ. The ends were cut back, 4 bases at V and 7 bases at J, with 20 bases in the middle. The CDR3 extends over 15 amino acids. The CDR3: CASSPGGTGPATQYF. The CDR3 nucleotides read TGCGCCAGCAGCCCGGGAGGGACAGGGCCAGCGACCCAGTACTTC.